Following are 8 T cell receptor beta chains from one sample sequenced in a study of Graves' ophthalmopathy and Graves' hyperthyroidism. Using RNA transcripts, the TCR beta CDR3 regions were amplified. The library came from an HTBI-primed first-round RT-PCR and a second-round multiplex PCR. TCRdb re-called the multiplex PCR reads through MiXCR, storing one row per CDR3 protein. The table shows fewer than 350,000 distinct CDR3 sequences, with 15% to 20% occurring only once. Sequenced input: peripheral blood. The receptors come from an adult man with Graves' ophthalmopathy.

This clonotype was counted many times. The rearrangement links TRBV6-2 or TRBV6-3 to TRBJ2-7; D gene uncertain. The germline CDR1 and CDR2 sequences are MNHEY and SVGEGT. V dropped 5 bases and J dropped 6 bases, with 8 bases sitting between them. This CDR3 has 11 amino acids. The CDR3 region has the DNA TGTGCCAGCAGTCCCCTTTTCGAGCAGTACTTC. It codes for CASSPLFEQYF.

The table lists this clonotype with many counts. CDR3 in amino acids: CASSYSLQSNQPQHF. In DNA form, the CDR3 reads TGTGCCAGCAGTTACTCTCTACAGAGCAATCAGCCCCAGCATTTT. V and J are TRBV6-5 and TRBJ1-5; D remains unclear. The CDR3 spans 15 residues. Germline-derived CDR1 and CDR2 are MNHEY and SVGAGI. The germline V and J ends were trimmed by 0 bases and 1 base, with 7 bases remaining between them.

This clonotype came up many times. The chain combines TRBV12-3 or TRBV12-4 with TRBJ1-2; unclear D gene. This CDR3 is 13 amino acids long. Between the trimmed V and J ends, which lost 6 bases and 4 bases, there was a span of 12 bases. The CDR3 DNA sequence: TGTGCCAGCAGCATAAGAACTAGCTATGGCTACACCTTC. This codes for CASSIRTSYGYTF.

V gene TRBV27 combines with J gene TRBJ2-7, with TRBD2 matching over 7 bases. Germline CDR1 reads MNHEY; CDR2 reads SMNVEV (reference sequence). The CDR3 is 14 residues long. Losses at the gene ends were 8 bases for V and 6 bases for J; bases not matched to a gene: 13. The CDR3 here is CASRPSAGWREQYF. The CDR3 nucleotides read TGTGCCAGCCGACCCTCAGCGGGATGGCGCGAGCAGTACTTC.

Many counts were recorded for this clonotype. V is TRBV15 and J is TRBJ1-1; D not certain. The germline V and J ends were trimmed by 8 bases and 2 bases, with 18 bases remaining between them. CDR1 is LNHNV, CDR2 YYDKDF, per germline (reference sequence). The CDR3 contains 15 residues. The CDR3: CATAAGIALNTEAFF. The CDR3 bases are TGTGCCACCGCCGCGGGGATTGCCCTTAACACTGAAGCTTTCTTT. The variable domain in full, with the rest retrieved from reference TRBV15 and TRBJ1-1, is DAMVIQNPRYQVTQFGKPVTLSCSQTLNHNVMYWYQQKSSQAPKLLFHYYDKDFNNEADTPDNFQSRRPNTSFCFLDIRSPGLGDTAMYLCATAAGIALNTEAFFGQGTRLTVV.

This clonotype was recorded many times. The V call is TRBV30, the J call TRBJ1-1; 8 bases are a match to TRBD1. V was clipped by 7 bases and J by 3 bases; unmatched bases: 7. Looked up from germline, CDR1 is GTSNPN and CDR2 is SVGIG (reference sequence). The CDR3 totals 13 residues. The CDR3 sequence is CALRQGRYTEAFF. CDR3 DNA sequence: TGTGCCTTGAGACAGGGGCGGTACACTGAAGCTTTCTTT.

The chain joins TRBV6-1 to TRBJ1-5; possible D gene TRBD1, 6 bases. The CDR3 has 15 amino acids. Trimming left V 7 bases short and J 2 bases short, with 15 bases between. From germline, CDR1 is MNHNS and CDR2 SASEGT. The DNA for the CDR3 is TGTGCCAGCACTACCAGGGGAACGGGCAATCAGCCCCAGCATTTT. Its translation is CASTTRGTGNQPQHF.

The rearrangement joins TRBV5-1 to TRBJ2-7, with 10 bases lining up with TRBD2. The germline gives CDR1 SGHRS, CDR2 YFSETQ. The ends lost 0 bases at V and 2 bases at J; junction bases unmatched: 11. This CDR3 has 18 amino acids. CDR3 nucleotides: TGCGCCAGCAGCTTGGGCACACCACTAGCGGGAAGCACCTACGAGCAGTACTTC. Amino acid sequence: CASSLGTPLAGSTYEQYF.